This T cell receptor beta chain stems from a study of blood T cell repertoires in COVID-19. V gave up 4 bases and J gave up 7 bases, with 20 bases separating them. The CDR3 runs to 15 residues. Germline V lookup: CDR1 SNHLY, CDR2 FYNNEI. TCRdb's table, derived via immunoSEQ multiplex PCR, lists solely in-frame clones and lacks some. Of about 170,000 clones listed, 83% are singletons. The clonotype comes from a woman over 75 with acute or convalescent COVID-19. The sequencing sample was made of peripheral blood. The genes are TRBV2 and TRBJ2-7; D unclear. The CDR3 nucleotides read TGTGCCAGCAGTGTGCAGGCGCTGAACCCTACAGAGCAGTACTTC. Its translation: CASSVQALNPTEQYF.